This passage covers 28 T cell receptor beta chains from one sample sequenced in a study of T cells in women clearing cervical HPV infection. Method: immunoSEQ multiplex PCR; TCRdb's copy keeps in-frame clones and lacks some. The sample has about 30,000 clones, and its top ten clones hold roughly 3.4%. The specimen sequenced was blood buffy coat. The receptors here all came from a woman between 18 and 70 years old with a cervical HPV16 infection that either progressed to CIN3+ or cleared (not recorded which).

On this clone: Read sequence stops 3 residues before the CDR3 end, and the germline J gene provides the missing end. This chain joins TRBV19 and TRBJ2-7; 8 bases align to TRBD1. Germline CDR1 and CDR2: LNHDA and SQIVND (reference sequence). This CDR3 comprises 14 residues. Trimming removed 3 bases from V and 0 bases from J; junction bases left unmatched: 1. Here the CDR3 reads CASSMGTGSYEQYF. CDR3 DNA (partial): TGTGCCAGTAGTATGGGGACAGGCTCCTACGAG.

In the case of this clone: The read stops 3 residues short of the end of the CDR3; the missing end is completed from the germline J gene. This sequence joins TRBV20-1 and TRBJ2-3, with 7 bases fitting TRBD2. The V gene's germline CDR1 is DFQATT and CDR2 SNEGSKA (reference sequence). The CDR3 covers 13 residues. V was clipped by 4 bases and J by 6 bases; unmatched bases: 7. CDR3 residues: CSATKIGGDTQYF. The DNA read from the CDR3 is TGCAGTGCTACAAAAATCGGGGGGGATACG.

Concerning this clone: With the read ending 3 residues before the CDR3 end, the germline J gene is used to fill in that end. This sequence joins TRBV7-2 and TRBJ2-1; no firm D call. The V end lost 1 base, the J end lost 9 bases, and 13 bases lay between the germline ends. This CDR3 has 14 amino acids. Germline V gene data show CDR1 as SGHTA and CDR2 as FQGNSA. Partial CDR3 DNA: TGTGCCAGCAGCTTAGAACGGTTCCCGGGTGAG. It specifies CASSLERFPGE. In full, the CDR3 reads CASSLERFPGEQFF.

Note on this clone: The read ends 3 residues shy of where the CDR3 ends; the end is completed using the germline J gene. The gene calls are TRBV2 and TRBJ2-1; D gene uncertain. Germline CDR1 and CDR2: SNHLY and FYNNEI. Trimming removed 4 bases from V and 6 bases from J, with 4 bases in between. The CDR3 loop spans 11 amino acids. The CDR3 spells CASSVRNEQFF. The sequenced part of the CDR3 DNA is TGTGCCAGCAGTGTTCGCAATGAG.

Regarding this clone: The read terminates 3 residues ahead of where the CDR3 ends, so the germline J gene completes it. This rearrangement joins TRBV5-1 to TRBJ2-1; 7 positions match TRBD2. Germline lookup yields CDR1 SGHRS and CDR2 YFSETQ. Trimming cost V 2 bases and J 6 bases; bases outside gene matches: 2. The CDR3 covers 13 residues. The CDR3 region is CASSFGLGNEQFF. Incomplete CDR3 DNA: TGCGCCAGCAGCTTCGGACTAGGCAATGAG.

Points on this clone: The sequenced fragment ends 3 residues before the CDR3 boundary, so the rest is inferred from the germline J gene. The gene calls are TRBV2 and TRBJ2-1, with 7 bases lining up with TRBD2. V lost 1 base to trimming and J lost 4 bases; unmatched junction nucleotides: 4. Germline CDR1 SNHLY, CDR2 FYNNEI. There are 15 residues in the CDR3. The covered CDR3 bases are TGTGCCAGCAGTGAAGGGGTTAGCGGGTACAATGAG. Translation: CASSEGVSGYNE. The whole CDR3 protein is CASSEGVSGYNEQFF.

Turning to this clone: The read ends 3 residues early relative to the CDR3; the germline J gene fills the gap. This chain links TRBV20-1 with TRBJ2-1; 8 bases agree with TRBD2. The CDR3 runs to 13 residues. CDR1 is DFQATT, CDR2 SNEGSKA, per germline (reference sequence). Trimming at V came to 7 bases and at J to 1 base, leaving 3 bases not matched to a gene. Incomplete CDR3 DNA: TGCAGTGTTACTAGCGGATCCTACAATGAG. This codes for CSVTSGSYNE. The whole CDR3 protein is CSVTSGSYNEQFF.

As concerns this clone: Read sequence stops 3 residues before the CDR3 end, and the germline J gene provides the missing end. The J gene is TRBJ2-3, the V gene TRBV18; 12 bases align to TRBD2. Germline lookup yields CDR1 KGHSH and CDR2 LQKENI. The CDR3 covers 16 residues. After removal of 4 bases from V and 0 bases from J, the junction contained 2 bases not matched to a gene. The chain's CDR3 is CASSRGLAGSTDTQYF. The covered CDR3 bases are TGTGCCAGCTCACGAGGACTAGCGGGAAGCACAGATACG.

Remarks on this clone: The sequenced fragment ends 3 residues before the CDR3 boundary, so the rest is inferred from the germline J gene. V gene TRBV23-1 combines with J gene TRBJ1-2; 7 nucleotides line up with TRBD1. TRBV23-1 is labeled an ORF, and its function is uncertain. This CDR3 is built from 14 residues. The DNA read from the CDR3 is TGCGCCAGCAGTTCTCTTAACAGGGGCCCCGGC. It is translated as CASSSLNRGPG. The whole CDR3 sequence is CASSSLNRGPGYTF.

A note on this clone: Read sequence stops 3 residues before the CDR3 end, and the germline J gene provides the missing end. The rearrangement joins TRBV5-1 to TRBJ1-2; weak D call: TRBD1 (6 bases). The CDR3 totals 16 residues. Germline-derived CDR1 and CDR2 are SGHRS and YFSETQ. Partial CDR3 DNA: TGCGCCAGCAGCGCTCAACTACAGGGTGGCATGGAGGGC. Its protein product is CASSAQLQGGMEG. The full CDR3 protein reads CASSAQLQGGMEGYTF.

Points on this clone: The read stops 3 residues short of the end of the CDR3; the missing end is completed from the germline J gene. The chain links TRBV2 to TRBJ2-7; possible D gene TRBD2, 6 bases. V was cut by 7 bases and J by 3 bases, with 10 bases left in between. The length of the CDR3 is 12 residues. Germline-derived CDR1 and CDR2 are SNHLY and FYNNEI. The CDR3 region is CASIGTGYEQYF. The covered CDR3 bases are TGTGCCAGCATTGGGACTGGCTACGAG. The entire variable domain, with the rest obtained from reference TRBV2 and TRBJ2-7, is as follows: EPEVTQTPSHQVTQMGQEVILRCVPISNHLYFYWYRQILGQKVEFLVSFYNNEISEKSEIFDDQFSVERPDGSNFTLKIRSTKLEDSAMYFCASIGTGYEQYFGPGTRLTVT.

With respect to this clone: The CDR3 extends 3 residues past the end of the read, so its final part is completed from the germline J gene. The chain joins TRBV30 to TRBJ2-7; D is possibly TRBD1 or TRBD2 (5 bases each). V gave up 1 base and J gave up 3 bases, with 7 bases separating them. The CDR3 sequence is 12 residues long. Germline values: CDR1 GTSNPN, CDR2 SVGIG (reference sequence). The CDR3 reads CAWSGGDYEQYF. CDR3 DNA, as far as it was read: TGTGCCTGGAGTGGAGGGGACTACGAG.

According to its frequency, this clone is medium-sized. The sequenced fragment ends 3 residues before the CDR3 boundary, so the rest is inferred from the germline J gene. This chain links TRBV20-1 with TRBJ1-6; 7 bases match TRBD1. The CDR3 sequence is 15 residues long. After removal of 0 bases from V and 7 bases from J, the junction contained 6 bases not matched to a gene. CDR1 is DFQATT and CDR2 is SNEGSKA in the germline V gene (reference sequence). CDR3 region: CSARDWGTANSPLHF. The CDR3 DNA, read in part, is TGCAGTGCTAGAGATTGGGGGACAGCGAATTCACCC.

In the case of this clone: The CDR3 end falls 3 residues outside the read, so it is completed with the germline J gene. The rearrangement joins TRBV6-4 to TRBJ1-6; D not certain. CDR1 is MRHNA and CDR2 is SNTAGT in the germline V gene. The CDR3 totals 15 residues. V lost 10 bases and J lost 7, with 20 bases in between. Here the CDR3 reads CAIPVGLNKNSPLHF. The sequenced part of the CDR3 DNA is TGTGCCATCCCAGTAGGGTTGAATAAGAATTCACCC.

Partial CDR3 DNA: TGCGCCAGCAGCTTGGACAGGGGGCGATACGAA. Encoded protein: CASSLDRGRYE. Given in full, the CDR3 is CASSLDRGRYEAFF. This rearrangement joins TRBV5-1 to TRBJ1-1; 9 positions match TRBD1. The read ends 3 residues shy of where the CDR3 ends; the end is completed using the germline J gene. CDR1 and CDR2 (germline): SGHRS, YFSETQ. This CDR3 is 14 amino acids long.

With regard to this clone: At one of its ends the junction is not consistent with the germline gene, which may arise from a read error. The read terminates 3 residues ahead of where the CDR3 ends, so the germline J gene completes it. The chain combines TRBV4-2 with TRBJ2-7, with D uncertain. CDR1 is LGHNA, CDR2 YNFKEQ, per germline. The CDR3 is 18 residues long. The covered CDR3 bases are TGCGCCAGCAGCCAAGCTATCCCGACGGCGGCTCGCTCCTACGAG. As protein: CASSQAIPTAARSYE. The CDR3 in full is CASSQAIPTAARSYEQYF.

For this clone: Read coverage stops 3 residues before the CDR3 terminus; the germline J gene supplies the remainder. The chain links TRBV13 to TRBJ2-2; 7 bases are shared with TRBD1. Per the germline V gene, CDR1 is PRHDT and CDR2 is FYEKMQ (reference sequence). Unmatched junction bases numbered 12, after V lost 7 bases and J lost 7 bases. CDR3 length: 15 amino acids. The DNA read from the CDR3 is TGTGCCAGCACCGGAGGACAGGAAAAGGGCGGGGAG. It specifies CASTGGQEKGGE. The whole CDR3 sequence is CASTGGQEKGGELFF.

About this clone: With the read ending 3 residues before the CDR3 end, the germline J gene is used to fill in that end. V and J are TRBV2 and TRBJ2-4; D might be TRBD1 (6 bases). This CDR3 has 15 residues. Germline V gives CDR1 SNHLY, CDR2 FYNNEI. The V gene lost 6 bases and the J gene lost 0 bases, with 12 bases spanning the gap. The CDR3 bases that were read are TGTGCCAGCAGATACGACAGGCTAGCCAAAAACATT. Residues: CASRYDRLAKNI. The full CDR3 protein is CASRYDRLAKNIQYF.

Concerning this clone: The CDR3 end is not reached by the read, which stops 3 residues before it; the germline J gene fills it in. The J gene is TRBJ2-3, the V gene TRBV11-3; TRBD2 agrees at 8 bases. Germline loops: CDR1 SGHNT, CDR2 YENEEA. The J segment lost 1 base and the V segment lost 6 bases, leaving 6 bases of the junction unmatched. There are 15 residues in the CDR3. Partial CDR3 DNA: TGTGCCAGCAGGAAACTAGCGGAGGGCACAGATACG. The encoded protein is CASRKLAEGTDT. The entire CDR3 protein is CASRKLAEGTDTQYF.

Worth noting for this clone: The read ends 3 residues early relative to the CDR3; the germline J gene fills the gap. This chain joins TRBV5-1 and TRBJ2-2; weak D call: TRBD1 (7 bases). The CDR3 loop spans 14 amino acids. Germline loops: CDR1 SGHRS, CDR2 YFSETQ. Partial CDR3 DNA: TGCGCCAGCAGCTTGGATATGGACAGGACTAAG. This encodes CASSLDMDRTK. The CDR3 reads in full as CASSLDMDRTKLFF.

Worth noting for this clone: The read falls 3 residues short of the CDR3 end, and the missing part is taken from the germline J gene. The rearrangement uses TRBV2 and TRBJ2-6, with TRBD1 matching 7 bases. CDR1 is SNHLY, CDR2 FYNNEI, per germline. The CDR3 runs 18 residues. J was trimmed by 2 bases and V by 11 bases; bases with no gene match: 18. The part of the CDR3 DNA that was read is TGTGCCTCGAGAAGCAACCCCGGAGACAGGGCTGGGGCCAACGTC. Residues: CASRSNPGDRAGANV. From start to end, the CDR3 is CASRSNPGDRAGANVLTF.

Regarding this clone: The read is 3 residues too short to cover the CDR3 end, so that end is filled in from the germline J gene. The V gene is TRBV29-1, the J gene TRBJ2-1; D is unresolved. CDR1 and CDR2 from the germline V gene are SQVTM and ANQGSEA. Trimming left V 8 bases short and J 5 bases short, with 13 bases between. This CDR3 has 12 amino acids. Partial CDR3 DNA: TGCAGCCTATCGGCAGGTCACAATGAG. Its protein product is CSLSAGHNE. The whole CDR3 protein is CSLSAGHNEQFF.

Comments on this clone: The DNA ends 3 residues before the CDR3 does, and the rest of the CDR3 is filled in from the germline J gene. The chain joins TRBV20-1 to TRBJ2-7; tentative D call: TRBD2 (6 bases). Trimming cost V 3 bases and J 4 bases, with 10 bases left between them. Germline V gives CDR1 DFQATT, CDR2 SNEGSKA (reference sequence). This CDR3 is 12 amino acids long. The CDR3 is CSASASAYEQYF. The CDR3 bases that were read are TGCAGTGCTAGCGCTAGCGCGTACGAG.

Of note for this clone: With the read ending 3 residues before the CDR3 end, the germline J gene is used to fill in that end. V is TRBV7-9 and J is TRBJ2-3; 11 bases are a match to TRBD2. CDR3 length: 14 amino acids. Germline V gene sequence: CDR1 SEHNR, CDR2 FQNEAQ (reference sequence). The CDR3 spells CASSQGLAEETQYF. The CDR3 bases that were read are TGTGCCAGCAGCCAGGGACTAGCGGAAGAGACG. Full variable domain (remainder filled in from reference TRBV7-9 and TRBJ2-3): DTGVSQNPRHKITKRGQNVTFRCDPISEHNRLYWYRQTLGQGPEFLTYFQNEAQLEKSRLLSDRFSAERPKGSFSTLEIQRTEQGDSAMYLCASSQGLAEETQYFGPGTRLTVL.

As concerns this clone: The CDR3 extends 3 residues past the end of the read, so its final part is completed from the germline J gene. V gene TRBV18 combines with J gene TRBJ1-5; tentatively, D is TRBD1 (6 bases). Trimming pared 2 bases from V and 5 bases from J, leaving 7 bases between. Looked up from germline, CDR1 is KGHSH and CDR2 is LQKENI. The CDR3 is 13 residues long. CDR3 sequence reads: CASSPGGDQPQHF. CDR3 bases read: TGTGCCAGCTCACCAGGGGGCGATCAGCCC.

Turning to this clone: The sequenced fragment ends 3 residues before the CDR3 boundary, so the rest is inferred from the germline J gene. This chain uses TRBV6-1 with TRBJ1-6; the D gene is possibly TRBD1 (5 bases). The CDR3 is 14 residues long. Germline V gives CDR1 MNHNS, CDR2 SASEGT. Trimming stripped 3 bases from V and 10 bases from J, with 13 bases between. The CDR3 bases that were read are TGTGCCAGCAGTGATCTTCCTCGGGGGTCACCC. This codes for CASSDLPRGSP. The entire CDR3 is CASSDLPRGSPLHF.

For this clone: The sequence runs out 3 residues before the end of the CDR3; the remainder is reconstructed from the germline J gene. The chain recombines TRBV2 with TRBJ2-5; 9 positions agree with TRBD1. J gave up 5 bases and V 7 bases, and 8 bases lay outside the gene matches. CDR1 is SNHLY and CDR2 is FYNNEI in the germline V gene. This CDR3 has 14 amino acids. The sequenced part of the CDR3 DNA is TGTGCCAGCAATCTACAGGGGGCGCGGGAGACC. It codes for CASNLQGARET. The full CDR3 is CASNLQGARETQYF.

As concerns this clone: The read stops 3 residues short of the end of the CDR3; the missing end is completed from the germline J gene. The chain couples TRBV7-8 to TRBJ2-1; D possibly corresponds to TRBD2 (5 bases). CDR1 is SGHVS, CDR2 FQNEAQ, per germline. The length of the CDR3 is 15 residues. Trimming left V 5 bases short and J 2 bases short, with 13 bases between. This CDR3 is CASSPSSGAYNEQFF. CDR3 DNA, as far as it was read: TGTGCCAGCAGCCCCAGCTCCGGGGCCTACAATGAG.